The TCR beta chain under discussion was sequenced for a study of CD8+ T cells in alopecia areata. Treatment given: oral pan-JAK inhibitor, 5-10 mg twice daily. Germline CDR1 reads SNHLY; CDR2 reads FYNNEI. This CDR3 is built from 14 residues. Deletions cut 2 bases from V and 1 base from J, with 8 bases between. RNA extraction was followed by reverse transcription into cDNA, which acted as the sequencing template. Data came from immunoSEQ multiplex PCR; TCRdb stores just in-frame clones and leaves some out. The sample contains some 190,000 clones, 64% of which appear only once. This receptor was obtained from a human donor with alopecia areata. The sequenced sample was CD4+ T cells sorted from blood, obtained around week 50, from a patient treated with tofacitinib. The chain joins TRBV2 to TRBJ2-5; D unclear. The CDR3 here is CASSEWVVQETQYF. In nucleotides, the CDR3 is TGTGCCAGCAGTGAATGGGTGGTCCAAGAGACCCAGTACTTC.